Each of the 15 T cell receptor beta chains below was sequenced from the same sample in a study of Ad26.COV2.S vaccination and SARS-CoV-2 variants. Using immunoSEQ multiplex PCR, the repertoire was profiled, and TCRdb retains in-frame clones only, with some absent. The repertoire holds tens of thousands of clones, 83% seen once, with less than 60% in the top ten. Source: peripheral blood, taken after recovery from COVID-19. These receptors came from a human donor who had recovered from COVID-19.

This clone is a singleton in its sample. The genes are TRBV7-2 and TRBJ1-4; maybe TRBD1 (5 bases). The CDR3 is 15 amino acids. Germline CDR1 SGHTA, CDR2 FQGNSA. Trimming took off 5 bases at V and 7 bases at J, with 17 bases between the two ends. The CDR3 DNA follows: TGTGCCAGCAGCGTACAGGTCCTGGCCGGTGAAAAACTGTTTTTT. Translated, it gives CASSVQVLAGEKLFF.

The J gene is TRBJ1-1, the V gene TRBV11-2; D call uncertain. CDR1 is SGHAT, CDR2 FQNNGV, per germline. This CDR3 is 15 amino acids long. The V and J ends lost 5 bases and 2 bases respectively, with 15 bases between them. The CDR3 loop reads CASSLRGGDNTEAFF. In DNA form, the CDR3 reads TGTGCCAGCAGCCTTCGAGGCGGGGATAACACTGAAGCTTTCTTT.

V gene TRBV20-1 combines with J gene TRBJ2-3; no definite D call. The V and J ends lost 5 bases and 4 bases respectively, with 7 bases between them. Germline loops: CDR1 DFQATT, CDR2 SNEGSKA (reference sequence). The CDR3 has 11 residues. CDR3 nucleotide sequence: TGCAGTGCTGTTCACGCAGATACGCAGTATTTT. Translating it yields CSAVHADTQYF.

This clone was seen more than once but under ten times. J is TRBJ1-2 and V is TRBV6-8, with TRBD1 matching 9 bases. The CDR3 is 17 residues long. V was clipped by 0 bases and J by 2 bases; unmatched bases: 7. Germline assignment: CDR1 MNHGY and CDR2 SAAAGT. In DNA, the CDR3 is TGTGCCAGCAGTTACTCCGGAGGACAGGGGAGGAACTATGGCTACACCTTC. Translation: CASSYSGGQGRNYGYTF.

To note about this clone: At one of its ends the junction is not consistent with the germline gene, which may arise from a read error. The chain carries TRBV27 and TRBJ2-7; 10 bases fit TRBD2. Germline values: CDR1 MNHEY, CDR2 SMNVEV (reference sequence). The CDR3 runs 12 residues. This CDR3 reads CASSLPGTSEIF. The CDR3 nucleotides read TGTGCCAGCAGTTTGCCCGGGACTAGCGAAATCTTC.

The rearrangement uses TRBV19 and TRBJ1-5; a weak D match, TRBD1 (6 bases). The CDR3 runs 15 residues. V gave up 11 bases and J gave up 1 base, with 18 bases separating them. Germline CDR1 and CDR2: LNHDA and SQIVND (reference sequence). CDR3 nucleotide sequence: TGTGCCTCGAATGGTCCGGGGGCAAGCAATCAGCCCCAGCATTTT. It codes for CASNGPGASNQPQHF.

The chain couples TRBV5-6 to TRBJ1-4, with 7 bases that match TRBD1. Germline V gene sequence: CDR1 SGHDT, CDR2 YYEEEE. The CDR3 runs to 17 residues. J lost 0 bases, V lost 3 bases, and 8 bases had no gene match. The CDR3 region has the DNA TGTGCCAGCAGCTATGGACCGGGACAGCCAACTAATGAAAAACTGTTTTTT. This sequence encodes CASSYGPGQPTNEKLFF. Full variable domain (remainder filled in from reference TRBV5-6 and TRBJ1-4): DAGVTQSPTHLIKTRGQQVTLRCSPKSGHDTVSWYQQALGQGPQFIFQYYEEEERQRGNFPDRFSGHQFPNYSSELNVNALLLGDSALYLCASSYGPGQPTNEKLFFGSGTQLSVL.

The CDR3 protein is CSVATGQANEKLFF. In nucleotides, the CDR3 is TGCAGCGTTGCCACCGGACAAGCTAATGAAAAACTGTTTTTT. The chain uses TRBV29-1 and TRBJ1-4; perhaps TRBD1 as D (5 bases). The CDR3 has 14 residues. V lost 4 bases, J lost 3 bases, and 12 bases lay in between. Germline V lookup: CDR1 SQVTM, CDR2 ANQGSEA.

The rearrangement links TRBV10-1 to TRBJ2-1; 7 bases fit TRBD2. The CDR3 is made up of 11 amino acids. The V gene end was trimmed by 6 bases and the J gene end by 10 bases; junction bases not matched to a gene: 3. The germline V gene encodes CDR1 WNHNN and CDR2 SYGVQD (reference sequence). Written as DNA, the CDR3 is TGCGCCAGCAGCCGGGGACTAGAGCAGTTCTTC. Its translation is CASSRGLEQFF.

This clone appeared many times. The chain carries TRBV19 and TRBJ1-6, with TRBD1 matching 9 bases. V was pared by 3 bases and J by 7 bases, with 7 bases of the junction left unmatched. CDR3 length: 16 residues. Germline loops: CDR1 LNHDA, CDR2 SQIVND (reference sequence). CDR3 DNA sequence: TGTGCCAGTAGTATTGCGCGCGGGACAGGGAATTCACCCCTCCACTTT. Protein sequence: CASSIARGTGNSPLHF. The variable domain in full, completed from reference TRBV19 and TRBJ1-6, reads DGGITQSPKYLFRKEGQNVTLSCEQNLNHDAMYWYRQDPGQGLRLIYYSQIVNDFQKGDIAEGYSVSREKKESFPLTVTSAQKNPTAFYLCASSIARGTGNSPLHFGNGTRLTVT.

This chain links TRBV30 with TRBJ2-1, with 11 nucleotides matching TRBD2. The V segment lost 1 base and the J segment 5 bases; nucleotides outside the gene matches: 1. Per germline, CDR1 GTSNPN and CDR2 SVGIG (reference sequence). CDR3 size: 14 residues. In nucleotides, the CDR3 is TGTGCCTGGAGTGCGGGACTAGCGGACAATGAGCAGTTCTTC. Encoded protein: CAWSAGLADNEQFF.

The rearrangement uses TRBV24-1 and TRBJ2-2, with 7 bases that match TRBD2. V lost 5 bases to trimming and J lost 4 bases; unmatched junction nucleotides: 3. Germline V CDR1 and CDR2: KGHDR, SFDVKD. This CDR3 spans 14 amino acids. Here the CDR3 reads CATSGAGPTGELFF. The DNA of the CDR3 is TGTGCCACCAGTGGAGCGGGGCCCACCGGGGAGCTGTTTTTT.

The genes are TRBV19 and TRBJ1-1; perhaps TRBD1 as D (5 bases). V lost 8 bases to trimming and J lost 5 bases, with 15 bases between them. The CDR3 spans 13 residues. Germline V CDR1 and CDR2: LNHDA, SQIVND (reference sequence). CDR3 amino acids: CASDFGGKTEAFF. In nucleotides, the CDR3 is TGTGCCAGTGACTTCGGGGGGAAAACTGAAGCTTTCTTT.

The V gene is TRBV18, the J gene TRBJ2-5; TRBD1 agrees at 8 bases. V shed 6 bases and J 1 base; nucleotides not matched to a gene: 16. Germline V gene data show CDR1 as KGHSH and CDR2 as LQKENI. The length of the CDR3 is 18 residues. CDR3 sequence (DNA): TGTGCCAGCTCTCGATTCAGGGGGCAGGGAATCTCCCAAGAGACCCAGTACTTC. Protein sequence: CASSRFRGQGISQETQYF.

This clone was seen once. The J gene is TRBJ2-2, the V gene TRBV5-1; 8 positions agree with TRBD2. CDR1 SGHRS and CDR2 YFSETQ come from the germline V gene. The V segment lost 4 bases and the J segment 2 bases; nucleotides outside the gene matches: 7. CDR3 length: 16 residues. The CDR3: CASSPAGAPNTGELFF. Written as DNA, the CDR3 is TGCGCCAGCAGCCCAGCGGGGGCCCCCAACACCGGGGAGCTGTTTTTT.